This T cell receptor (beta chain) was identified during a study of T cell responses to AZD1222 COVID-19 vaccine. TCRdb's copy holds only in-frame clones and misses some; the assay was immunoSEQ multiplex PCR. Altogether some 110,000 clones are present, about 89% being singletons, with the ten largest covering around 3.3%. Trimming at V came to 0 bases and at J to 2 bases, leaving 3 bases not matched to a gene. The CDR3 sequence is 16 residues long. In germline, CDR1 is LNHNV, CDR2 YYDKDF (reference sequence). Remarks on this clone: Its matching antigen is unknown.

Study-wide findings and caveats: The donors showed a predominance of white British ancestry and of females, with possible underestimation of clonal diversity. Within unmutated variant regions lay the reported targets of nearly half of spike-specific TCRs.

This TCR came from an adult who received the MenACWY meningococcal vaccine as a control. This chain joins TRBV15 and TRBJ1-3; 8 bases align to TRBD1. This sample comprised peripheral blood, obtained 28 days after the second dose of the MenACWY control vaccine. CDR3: CATSRDTGGAGNTIYF. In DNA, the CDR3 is TGTGCCACCAGCAGAGATACAGGGGGGGCTGGAAACACCATATATTTT.